The subject of this entry is one TCR beta chain. Its cognate antigen is unknown. The record originates from a study of cytomegalovirus exposure and HLA in healthy donors. The study ran its PCR with 60 Vbeta and 13 Jbeta primers. The data were produced by immunoSEQ multiplex PCR, yet TCRdb's version contains in-frame clones alone and is incomplete. The sample records 50,000 or so clones, approximately 70% being singletons. This CDR3 spans 12 amino acids. Germline V CDR1 and CDR2: GTSNPN, SVGIG (reference sequence). V lost 7 bases, J lost 1 base, and 10 bases lay in between. Study-wide results and limits: In an earlier analysis, productive rearrangement rates for most beta V segments clustered near 87% or 30%. Reports indicate that TCR beta sequences accurately predicted the HLA-A and HLA-B alleles of most subjects.

Sequencing input: PBMCs. The TCR comes from a man between 18 and 35 years old in good health and CMV-seronegative. This chain links TRBV30 with TRBJ2-5; possible D gene TRBD2, 7 bases. CDR3 bases: TGTGCCTCAAGGGGGGGCCAAGAGACCCAGTACTTC. Protein product: CASRGGQETQYF.